Presented here are 4 T cell receptor beta chains from one specimen sequenced in a study of OX40 agonist ivuxolimab in advanced cancers. Libraries were prepared by immunoSEQ multiplex PCR; TCRdb keeps only in-frame clonotypes and omits some of them. The sample shows 49,000 or so clones, approximately 88% of them seen only once. The starting material was CD4+ or CD8+ T cells sorted from blood, obtained in a trial of the OX40 agonist ivuxolimab. The receptor source for this set is an adult with an advanced solid tumor such as melanoma, head and neck, liver or kidney cancer.

The chain couples TRBV11-3 to TRBJ2-1; D gene unclear. The CDR3 has 15 amino acids. Germline CDR1 is SGHNT and CDR2 is YENEEA. V lost 4 bases to trimming and J lost 4 bases, with 14 bases between them. The CDR3 sequence is CASSWATLVYNEQFF. For the CDR3, the DNA is TGTGCCAGCAGCTGGGCTACCCTGGTTTACAATGAGCAGTTCTTC.

This chain uses TRBV7-9 with TRBJ2-7; D tentatively fits TRBD1 or TRBD2 (5 bases each). This CDR3 comprises 12 residues. Germline CDR1 SEHNR, CDR2 FQNEAQ (reference sequence). Between the trimmed V and J ends, which lost 2 bases and 6 bases, there was a span of 8 bases. The CDR3 loop reads CASSLRGTEQYF. DNA of the CDR3: TGTGCCAGCAGCTTAAGAGGGACCGAGCAGTACTTC.

CDR3 nucleotides: TGTGCCAGCAGCTTAGTCGGGACAACAGCCACTGAAGCTTTCTTT. Amino acids: CASSLVGTTATEAFF. This rearrangement joins TRBV7-6 to TRBJ1-1; D might be TRBD1 (6 bases). Germline V gives CDR1 SGHVS, CDR2 FNYEAQ. Deletions cut 1 base from V and 4 bases from J, with 13 bases between. The CDR3 covers 15 residues.

This chain joins TRBV29-1 and TRBJ2-3; D may correspond to TRBD1 or TRBD2 (6 bases each). Trimming stripped 1 base from V and 4 bases from J, with 15 bases between. Germline V gene lookup returns CDR1 SQVTM and CDR2 ANQGSEA. The CDR3 totals 15 residues. The CDR3 sequence is CSVEGGAGAADTQYF. The CDR3 region has the DNA TGCAGCGTTGAAGGGGGGGCAGGGGCGGCAGATACGCAGTATTTT.